Shown below are 3 T cell receptor beta chains from a single sample sequenced in a study of blood T cell repertoires in COVID-19. Assay: immunoSEQ multiplex PCR; the TCRdb copy retains only in-frame clones and omits some. The sample yields some 100,000 clones, 81% seen once. The source material was peripheral blood. Every receptor here comes from a man aged 60-69 years with acute or convalescent COVID-19.

Worth noting for this clone: Other DNA sequences in this specimen translate into the identical CDR3. The chain uses TRBV5-6 and TRBJ1-5, with 7 bases fitting TRBD1. Germline CDR1 reads SGHDT; CDR2 reads YYEEEE. CDR3 length equals 16 residues. V gave up 4 bases and J gave up 1 base; unmatched junction bases: 8. The CDR3 loop reads CASSLRTGVSNQPQHF. In DNA, the CDR3 is TGTGCCAGCAGCCTCCGGACAGGAGTAAGCAATCAGCCCCAGCATTTT.

V gene TRBV11-2 combines with J gene TRBJ1-1; TRBD1 aligns across 9 bases. The junction had 8 bases not matched to a gene; V was cut back by 5 bases and J by 4 bases. Germline V CDR1 and CDR2: SGHAT, FQNNGV. There are 15 residues in the CDR3. This CDR3 is CASSPSQGATTEAFF. CDR3 sequence (DNA): TGTGCCAGCAGCCCTTCACAGGGGGCTACCACTGAAGCTTTCTTT.

CDR3 coding DNA: TGTGCCAGCAGCCGGACTAGCGGGAGGGCCGCCACCGGGGAGCTGTTTTTT. Translation gives CASSRTSGRAATGELFF. V and J are TRBV7-3 and TRBJ2-2; 15 positions agree with TRBD2. Germline loops: CDR1 SGHTA, CDR2 FQGTGA. The trim removed 5 bases at V and 4 bases at J, leaving 5 bases unmatched. The CDR3 is 17 residues long. Complete variable domain (other parts from reference TRBV7-3 and TRBJ2-2): GAGVSQTPSNKVTEKGKYVELRCDPISGHTALYWYRQSLGQGPEFLIYFQGTGAADDSGLPNDRFFAVRPEGSVSTLKIQRTERGDSAVYLCASSRTSGRAATGELFFGEGSRLTVL.